This entry describes one T cell receptor beta chain. No antigen is known for it. No much larger clonotype is one base removed from it; base qualities were not supplied. The data originate from a study of neoadjuvant nivolumab and ipilimumab in lung cancer (TCRdb year 2020). Notes on the research overall: Intravenous nivolumab was dosed at 3 mg/kg on days 1, 15 and 29, and in the combination arm ipilimumab 1 mg/kg was added on day 1 only. TCR repertoires were compared between pretherapy (baseline) peripheral blood and tumors resected at surgery after neoadjuvant immune checkpoint blockade. The primary endpoint of the trial was the rate of major pathologic response (MPR) in the intention-to-treat population of each study arm. In the trial, under 45 patients with operable NSCLC were treated, of whom around 23 were randomized to nivolumab monotherapy and around 20 to nivolumab plus ipilimumab. Seven patients had matched pretherapy and resected tumor pairs analyzed, with four treated with nivolumab and three with nivolumab plus ipilimumab. What the research found in general, with its limitations: There was no significant correlation between TCR clonality and pathologic tumor regression, and just a single major-pathologic-response sample was available for the clonality-regression analysis. Greater TCR richness and clonality were observed in resected tumors than in tumor-adjacent uninvolved lung, and increases were observed in more dual-therapy-treated tumors. A positive correlation was observed between pretherapy blood TCR richness and richness in tumors resected after neoadjuvant therapy (Spearman R of about 0.83). From pretherapy to surgery, tumor T-cell richness and clonality went up in three of three dual-therapy tumors, versus only two of four nivolumab-treated tumors. TCR sequencing was performed in a small number of samples.

Library method: the immunoSEQ multiplex PCR assay. The authors' analysis ran thus. Richness and clonality were used to summarize the repertoires, and clones that significantly expanded or contracted between pre- and post-therapy samples were identified. The table was pulled from immuneACCESS by TCRdb, which kept in-frame rearrangements only. Such tables lose some clones; where checked, under half of the loss comes from unresolved V genes, and the rest has no known cause. V and J calls and clone size are as listed in that table; D and trimming were resolved from the DNA. This sample gives about 26,000 clones in total; more than 75% of them show up just once. The ten biggest clones cover approximately 8.6% of the sample. Via the germline V gene, CDR1 is SGHTA and CDR2 FQGNSA. The CDR3, cysteine through phenylalanine, is 12 amino acids long. Only the CDR3 region is kept as DNA, spanning 36 bases read in frame from base 1. V is shortened by 0 bases, J by 9 bases, and the region joining them spans 6 bases.

The time point label, as the study defines it: at surgical resection after neoadjuvant nivolumab +/- ipilimumab. The samples were obtained from NEOSTAR, a phase 2 randomized trial that tested neoadjuvant nivolumab or nivolumab plus ipilimumab, followed by surgery, in operable NSCLC. The input for sequencing was tumor tissue, taken after neoadjuvant nivolumab, alone or with ipilimumab, at or shortly before surgery. This clonotype originated in an adult with non-small cell lung cancer. The V gene is TRBV7-2 and the J gene is TRBJ2-1; the D gene assignment is ambiguous. This receptor has the CDR3 CASSLALGEQFF. At the DNA level, the sequence is TGTGCCAGCAGCTTAGCGCTTGGTGAGCAGTTCTTC.